These 13 T cell receptor beta chains share one sample of origin, sequenced in a study of cytomegalovirus exposure and HLA in healthy donors (dated by TCRdb to 2016 to 2017). Libraries were constructed by the immunoSEQ multiplex PCR assay. For the multiplex PCR, a mixture combining 60 forward primers for TCR Vbeta segments and 13 reverse primers for TCR Jbeta segments was used. TCRdb obtained this table from immuneACCESS and retained in-frame rearrangements with V and J assigned. These tables miss some clones; where compared with another copy, unresolved V genes account for less than half of the shortfall, and the remainder is unexplained. A total of under 200,000 clones appear in this sample, roughly 80% of them only once. Around 6% of the sample is in the top ten clones. Sample: PBMCs. All receptors come from a woman in her 30s in good health and CMV-seropositive.

The chain uses TRBV10-2 and TRBJ2-7, with 9 bases fitting TRBD2. The V gene's germline CDR1 is WSHSY and CDR2 SAAADI. V gave up 3 bases and J gave up 2 bases; unmatched junction bases: 2. The CDR3 is 14 residues long. The CDR3 DNA follows: TGCGCCAGCAGTGAAGGGACTAGCCCCTACGAGCAGTACTTC. This codes for CASSEGTSPYEQYF.

This clone has just a few counts. The chain joins TRBV6-1 to TRBJ2-7, with D perhaps matching TRBD1 (6 bases). The CDR3 contains 15 residues. V was shortened by 5 bases and J by 4 bases, with 18 bases between the two germline ends. The V gene's germline CDR1 is MNHNS and CDR2 SASEGT. The CDR3 coding sequence is TGTGCCAGCAGTCAGGACAGCGAAGGCCCTTACGAGCAGTACTTC. Translating gives CASSQDSEGPYEQYF.

The chain uses TRBV28 and TRBJ2-7, with a possible D match to TRBD2 (6 bases). V was cut by 8 bases and J by 3 bases, with 17 bases left in between. The CDR3 contains 14 residues. Germline assignment: CDR1 MDHEN and CDR2 SYDVKM. Here the CDR3 reads CASRESGLYYEQYF. As DNA, the CDR3 is TGTGCCAGCCGGGAGAGCGGACTATACTACGAGCAGTACTTC.

This chain uses TRBV19 with TRBJ1-5, with 9 bases that match TRBD1. With V trimmed by 6 bases and J by 2 bases, 2 bases remained unmatched. Germline CDR1 LNHDA, CDR2 SQIVND (reference sequence). The CDR3 is 14 residues long. This CDR3 reads CASRDRGGNQPQHF. CDR3 DNA: TGTGCCAGTAGGGACAGGGGCGGCAATCAGCCCCAGCATTTT.

The V gene is TRBV11-2, the J gene TRBJ2-7; TRBD1 matches at 11 bases. This CDR3 is 15 amino acids long. Germline assignment: CDR1 SGHAT and CDR2 FQNNGV. With 0 bases clipped from V and 3 bases from J, the junction kept 1 base outside the gene matches. The CDR3 bases are TGTGCCAGCAGCTTAGAGGGGACAGGGGGCTACGAGCAGTACTTC. Protein sequence: CASSLEGTGGYEQYF.

J is TRBJ1-2 and V is TRBV7-2, with D unresolved. The CDR3 totals 14 residues. Germline CDR1 reads SGHTA; CDR2 reads FQGNSA. The V end was cut by 1 base, the J end by 5 bases, with 11 bases between. In DNA, the CDR3 is TGTGCCAGCAGCTTAGACAGCAGCCGATATGGCTACACCTTC. The encoded protein is CASSLDSSRYGYTF.

The genes are TRBV28 and TRBJ1-1; D unresolved. The CDR3 is 15 amino acids. V lost 5 bases and J 2 bases, leaving 15 bases between the germline ends. Germline CDR1 MDHEN, CDR2 SYDVKM. This CDR3 reads CASSGIQQSNTEAFF. The CDR3 region has the DNA TGTGCCAGCAGTGGAATACAGCAATCTAACACTGAAGCTTTCTTT.

V is TRBV7-8 and J is TRBJ2-2; D might be TRBD1 (5 bases). The CDR3 length is 14 residues. Looked up from germline, CDR1 is SGHVS and CDR2 is FQNEAQ. V dropped 3 bases and J dropped 5 bases, with 10 bases sitting between them. CDR3 bases: TGTGCCAGCAGCTTGGGGCTAGAAACCGGGGAGCTGTTTTTT. Its protein product is CASSLGLETGELFF.

The rearrangement joins TRBV11-2 to TRBJ2-4, with 9 positions matching TRBD1. Trimming cost V 4 bases and J 1 base; bases outside gene matches: 14. This CDR3 spans 19 amino acids. Germline lookup yields CDR1 SGHAT and CDR2 FQNNGV. The CDR3 sequence is CASSSVGQGRKGAKNIQYF. The CDR3 DNA reads TGTGCCAGCAGCTCGGTCGGACAGGGGAGGAAGGGGGCCAAAAACATTCAGTACTTC.

The chain is built from TRBV6-6 and TRBJ2-3; perhaps TRBD2 as D (6 bases). This CDR3 has 15 amino acids. V dropped 4 bases and J dropped 6 bases, with 17 bases sitting between them. The germline V gene encodes CDR1 MNHNY and CDR2 SVGAGI (reference sequence). CDR3 coding DNA: TGTGCCAGCAGTTCGAAGAGCCTTGGGGGGGATACGCAGTATTTT. Encoded protein: CASSSKSLGGDTQYF.

The chain recombines TRBV19 with TRBJ1-1, with D unresolved. V shed 2 bases and J shed 2 bases, with 12 bases lying between them. Germline V lookup: CDR1 LNHDA, CDR2 SQIVND (reference sequence). The CDR3 spans 15 residues. The CDR3 here is CASSILGQGNTEAFF. In DNA, the CDR3 is TGTGCCAGTAGTATACTTGGGCAAGGAAACACTGAAGCTTTCTTT.

The chain recombines TRBV2 with TRBJ1-1, with D possibly matching TRBD1 (5 bases). The germline V gene encodes CDR1 SNHLY and CDR2 FYNNEI. V was cut by 5 bases and J by 10 bases, with 20 bases left in between. This CDR3 has 14 residues. As DNA, the CDR3 is TGTGCCAGCAGTTTGGGGGACTTCTCCTGGGGAGCTTTCTTT. Protein sequence: CASSLGDFSWGAFF.

The J gene is TRBJ2-1, the V gene TRBV4-2; D possibly corresponds to TRBD2 (6 bases). V lost 4 bases to trimming and J lost 7 bases, with 17 bases between them. From germline, CDR1 is LGHNA and CDR2 YNFKEQ. The CDR3 has 15 residues. The CDR3 sequence: CASSPRFRAGNEQFF. DNA of the CDR3: TGTGCCAGCAGCCCCCGATTCCGGGCGGGAAATGAGCAGTTCTTC.